The clone carrying this T cell receptor (beta chain) was found a few times. What it recognizes is unknown. The data originate from a study of early T cells in non-severe SARS-CoV-2 infection. Across the study: The input, bulk RNA from unsorted whole blood, was sequenced, and chains were unpaired. The study, taken as a whole, reports: VDJdb-based annotation leaned toward anti-spike CD8 responses and missed private and CD4 specificities.

CDR1 and CDR2 from the germline V gene are LGHDT and YNNKEL (reference sequence). Between the trimmed V and J ends, which lost 7 bases and 0 bases, there was a span of 12 bases. This CDR3 contains 14 residues. In the library, individual cDNA molecules carried attached unique molecular identifiers. TCRdb fed the 5' RACE reads into MiXCR, producing one record per CDR3 protein. Of 84,000 or so distinct CDR3 sequences in the sample, 9% to 14% were seen once. The chain carries TRBV3-1 and TRBJ1-2; no definite D call. The sequence came from an adult who was a healthcare worker with PCR-confirmed SARS-CoV-2 infection or an uninfected control (not recorded which). Material for sequencing was whole blood. The chain's CDR3 is CASNLGGANYGYTF. Written as DNA, the CDR3 is TGTGCCAGCAATCTGGGAGGAGCTAACTATGGCTACACCTTC.